This T cell receptor beta chain emerged from a study of blood T cell repertoires in COVID-19. The CDR3 runs 12 residues. Germline lookup yields CDR1 MNHEY and CDR2 SVGAGI. V lost 4 bases and J lost 3, with 7 bases in between. Patients in Seattle were enrolled during active infection, then followed longitudinally. Original methodology: Reference gene primer amplification gave nucleated cell count estimates. Method: immunoSEQ multiplex PCR; TCRdb's copy keeps in-frame clones and lacks some. That table supplies the V and J calls and clone size; D and trimming were determined from the DNA. The table records 120,000 to 150,000 clones, approximately 90% of them present only once.

The gene calls are TRBV6-5 and TRBJ2-7; no firm D call. The source material was peripheral blood. This clonotype originated in a human donor with COVID-19, enrolled during active disease. The donor label of this sample is uncertain. The CDR3 sequence: CASSSRFYEQYF. CDR3 DNA: TGTGCCAGCAGTTCGCGGTTCTACGAGCAGTACTTC.